Here is one TCR beta chain with its context. The sample comes from a study of T cell responses to AZD1222 COVID-19 vaccine. Assay: immunoSEQ multiplex PCR; the TCRdb copy retains only in-frame clones and omits some. The profile shows some 120,000 clones, around 90% of them singletons. CDR3 size: 18 residues. Trimming took 4 bases from V and 7 from J; bases not matched to a gene: 18. The V gene's germline CDR1 is MNHGY and CDR2 SVAAGI. The input for sequencing was peripheral blood, taken on day 0 of AZD1222 vaccination. The chain couples TRBV6-9 to TRBJ1-2; 10 nucleotides align to TRBD1. This receptor was obtained from an adult in good health. The chain's CDR3 is CASSSSQPRDRGSSGYTF. The CDR3 bases are TGTGCCAGCAGTTCCTCCCAACCCCGGGACAGGGGATCTTCTGGCTACACCTTC.